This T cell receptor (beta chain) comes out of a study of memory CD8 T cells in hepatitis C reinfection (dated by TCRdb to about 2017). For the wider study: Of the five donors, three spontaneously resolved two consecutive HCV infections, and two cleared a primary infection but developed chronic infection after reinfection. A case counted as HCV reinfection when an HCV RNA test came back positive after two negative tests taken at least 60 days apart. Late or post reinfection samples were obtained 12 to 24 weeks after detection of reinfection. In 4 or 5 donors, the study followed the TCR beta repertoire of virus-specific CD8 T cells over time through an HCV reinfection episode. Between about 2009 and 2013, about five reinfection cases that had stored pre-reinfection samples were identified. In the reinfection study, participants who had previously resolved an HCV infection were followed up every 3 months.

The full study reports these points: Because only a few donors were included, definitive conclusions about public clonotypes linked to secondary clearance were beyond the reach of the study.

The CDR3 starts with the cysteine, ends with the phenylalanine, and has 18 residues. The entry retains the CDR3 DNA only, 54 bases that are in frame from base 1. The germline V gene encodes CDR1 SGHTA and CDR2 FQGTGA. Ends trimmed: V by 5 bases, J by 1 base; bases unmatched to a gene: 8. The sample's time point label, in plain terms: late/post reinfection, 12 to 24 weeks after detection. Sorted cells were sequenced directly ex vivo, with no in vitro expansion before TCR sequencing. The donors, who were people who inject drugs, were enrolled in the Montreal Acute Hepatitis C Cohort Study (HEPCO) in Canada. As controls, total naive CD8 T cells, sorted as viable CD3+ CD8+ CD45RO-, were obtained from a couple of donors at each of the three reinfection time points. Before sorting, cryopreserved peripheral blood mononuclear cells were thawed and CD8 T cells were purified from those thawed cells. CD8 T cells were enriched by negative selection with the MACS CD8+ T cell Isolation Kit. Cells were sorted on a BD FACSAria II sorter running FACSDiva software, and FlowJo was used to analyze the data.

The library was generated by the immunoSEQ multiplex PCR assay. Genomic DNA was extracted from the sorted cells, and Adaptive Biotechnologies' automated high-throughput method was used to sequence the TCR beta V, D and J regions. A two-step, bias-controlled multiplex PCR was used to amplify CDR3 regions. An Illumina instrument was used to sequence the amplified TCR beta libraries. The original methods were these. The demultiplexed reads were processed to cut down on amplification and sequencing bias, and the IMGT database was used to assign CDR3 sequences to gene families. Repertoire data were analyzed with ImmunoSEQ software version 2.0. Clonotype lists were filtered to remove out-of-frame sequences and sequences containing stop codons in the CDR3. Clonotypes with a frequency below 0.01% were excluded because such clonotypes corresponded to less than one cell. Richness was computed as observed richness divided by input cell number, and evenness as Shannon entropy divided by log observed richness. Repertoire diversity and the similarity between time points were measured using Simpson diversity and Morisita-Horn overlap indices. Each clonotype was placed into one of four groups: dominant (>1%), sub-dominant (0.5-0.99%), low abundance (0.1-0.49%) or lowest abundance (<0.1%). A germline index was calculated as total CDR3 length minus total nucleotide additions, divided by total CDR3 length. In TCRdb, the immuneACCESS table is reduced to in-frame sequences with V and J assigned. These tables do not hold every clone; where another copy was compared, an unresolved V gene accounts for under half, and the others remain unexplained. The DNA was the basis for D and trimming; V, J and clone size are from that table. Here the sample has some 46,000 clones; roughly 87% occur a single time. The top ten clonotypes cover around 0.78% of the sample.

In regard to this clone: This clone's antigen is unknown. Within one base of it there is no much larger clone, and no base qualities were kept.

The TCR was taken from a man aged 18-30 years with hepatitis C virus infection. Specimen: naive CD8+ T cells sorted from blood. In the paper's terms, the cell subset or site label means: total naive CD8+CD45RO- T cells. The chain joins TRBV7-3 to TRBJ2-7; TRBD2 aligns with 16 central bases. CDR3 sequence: CASSPGGLAGGPSYEQYF. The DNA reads TGTGCCAGCAGCCCTGGGGGACTAGCGGGAGGGCCTTCCTACGAGCAGTACTTC.